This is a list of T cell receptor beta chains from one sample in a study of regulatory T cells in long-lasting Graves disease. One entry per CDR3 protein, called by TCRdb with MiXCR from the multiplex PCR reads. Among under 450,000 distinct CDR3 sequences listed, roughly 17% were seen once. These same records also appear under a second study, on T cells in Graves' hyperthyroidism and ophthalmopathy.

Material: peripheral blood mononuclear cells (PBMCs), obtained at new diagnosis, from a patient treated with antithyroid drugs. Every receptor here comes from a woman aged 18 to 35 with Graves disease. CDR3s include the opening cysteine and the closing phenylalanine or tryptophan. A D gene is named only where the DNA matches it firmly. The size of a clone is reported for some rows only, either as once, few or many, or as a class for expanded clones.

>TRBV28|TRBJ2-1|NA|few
TGTGCCAGCAGTTTAAATCCGGTGGGGGGTTACAATGAGCAGTTCTTC
CASSLNPVGGYNEQFF
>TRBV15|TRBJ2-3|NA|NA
TGTGCCACCAGCAGAATCAGGGTGGACGCAGATACGCAGTATTTT
CATSRIRVDADTQYF
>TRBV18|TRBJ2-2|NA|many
TGTGCCAGCTCACGGGCTAGCGTCGACACCGGGGAGCTGTTTTTT
CASSRASVDTGELFF
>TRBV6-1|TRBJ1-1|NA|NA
TGTGCCAGCAGCCCATTCACAGGGATAAGCACTGAAGCTTTCTTT
CASSPFTGISTEAFF
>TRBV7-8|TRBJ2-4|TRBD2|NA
TGTGCCAGTAGCCGCGGGGCTAGCGGGACGTACATTCAGTACTTC
CASSRGASGTYIQYF
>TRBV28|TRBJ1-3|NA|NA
TGTGCCGGCGGGTGGCGAAGCTCTGGAAACACCATATATTTT
CAGGWRSSGNTIYF
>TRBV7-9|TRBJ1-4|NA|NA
TGTGCCAGCAGCTTTCGACGTAATAATGAAAAACTGTTTTTT
CASSFRRNNEKLFF
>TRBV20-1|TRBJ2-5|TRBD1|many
TGCAGTGCTAGAGACGCGTTGGGACAGTATGGGCAAGAGACCCAGTACTTC
CSARDALGQYGQETQYF
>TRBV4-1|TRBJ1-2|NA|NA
TGCGCCAGCAGCCAAGAACTGGGGATAGACTATGGCTACACCTTC
CASSQELGIDYGYTF
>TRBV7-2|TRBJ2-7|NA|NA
TGTGCCAGCAGCTTAATCAGGGGGGGTCCCGTCTACGAGCAGTACTTC
CASSLIRGGPVYEQYF
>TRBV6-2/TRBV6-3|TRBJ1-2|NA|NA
TGTGCCAGCAGTTACTCGCTTTCCAACGGCTACACCTTC
CASSYSLSNGYTF
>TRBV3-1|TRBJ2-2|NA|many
TGTGCCAGCAGCCTCGCTCCCGGGGAGCTGTTTTTT
CASSLAPGELFF
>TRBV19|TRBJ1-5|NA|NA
TGTGCCAGTAGTCAGGGTTATAGCAATCAGCCCCAGCATTTT
CASSQGYSNQPQHF
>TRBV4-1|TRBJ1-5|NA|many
TGCGCCAGCAGCCTCACCAAGGGTGGGTTTAATCAGCCCCAGCATTTT
CASSLTKGGFNQPQHF